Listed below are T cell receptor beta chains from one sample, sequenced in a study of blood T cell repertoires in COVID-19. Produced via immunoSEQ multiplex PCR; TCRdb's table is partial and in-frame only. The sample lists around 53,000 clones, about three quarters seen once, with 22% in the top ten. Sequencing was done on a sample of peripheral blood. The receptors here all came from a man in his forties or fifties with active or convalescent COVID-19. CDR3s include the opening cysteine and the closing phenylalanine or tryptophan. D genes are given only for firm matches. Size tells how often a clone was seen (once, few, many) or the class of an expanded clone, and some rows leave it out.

CDR3nt: TGTGCCAGTATTCCACGGGGATCGGGTAACTATGGCTACACCTTC
CDR3aa: CASIPRGSGNYGYTF
j_gene: TRBJ1-2
v_gene: TRBV19
d_gene: NA
abundance: NA

CDR3nt: TGTGCCAGCAGCAGACCCTTTGCGGCCACCTACAATGAGCAGTTCTTC
CDR3aa: CASSRPFAATYNEQFF
j_gene: TRBJ2-1
v_gene: TRBV21-1
d_gene: NA
abundance: NA

CDR3nt: TGTGCCAGCAGCTTAAAACAAAACACTGAAGCTTTCTTT
CDR3aa: CASSLKQNTEAFF
j_gene: TRBJ1-1
v_gene: TRBV7-9
d_gene: NA
abundance: NA

CDR3nt: TGTGCCAACCCCCTGTGCGGTCAGCCCCAGCATTTT
CDR3aa: CANPLCGQPQHF
j_gene: TRBJ1-5
v_gene: TRBV7-3
d_gene: NA
abundance: NA

CDR3nt: TGTGCCGGTCGACTAGCGGGAGGGACCGATACGCAGTATTTT
CDR3aa: CAGRLAGGTDTQYF
j_gene: TRBJ2-3
v_gene: TRBV10-3
d_gene: TRBD2
abundance: NA

CDR3nt: TGTGCCAGTAGTATTTCTAGCGTAGATACGCAGTATTTT
CDR3aa: CASSISSVDTQYF
j_gene: TRBJ2-3
v_gene: TRBV19
d_gene: NA
abundance: NA

CDR3nt: TGTGCCAGTAGAAGCCTTGTGGGCTCAGATACGCAGTATTTT
CDR3aa: CASRSLVGSDTQYF
j_gene: TRBJ2-3
v_gene: TRBV19
d_gene: NA
abundance: NA

CDR3nt: TGTGCCAGCAGCTTAGCTAGTAGCGGTTACACCGGGGAGCTGTTTTTT
CDR3aa: CASSLASSGYTGELFF
j_gene: TRBJ2-2
v_gene: TRBV7-2
d_gene: NA
abundance: NA

CDR3nt: TGTGCCAGCAGCGGAACCGGAGGAAGGCTCGAGCAGTACTTC
CDR3aa: CASSGTGGRLEQYF
j_gene: TRBJ2-7
v_gene: TRBV11-2
d_gene: NA
abundance: NA

CDR3nt: TGTGCCAGCAGCTTGGCGACCGGGAGGAGGTACAATGAGCAGTTCTTC
CDR3aa: CASSLATGRRYNEQFF
j_gene: TRBJ2-1
v_gene: TRBV5-4
d_gene: TRBD2
abundance: NA

CDR3nt: TGTGCCAGCAGCTTTAAGGCTAGCGGTTTTAGCTCCTACGAGCAGTACTTC
CDR3aa: CASSFKASGFSSYEQYF
j_gene: TRBJ2-7
v_gene: TRBV7-2
d_gene: TRBD2
abundance: NA

CDR3nt: TGTGCCAGCAGCCGCTGGACAGGGGGTTCGACTGGAAACACCATATATTTT
CDR3aa: CASSRWTGGSTGNTIYF
j_gene: TRBJ1-3
v_gene: TRBV11-2
d_gene: TRBD1
abundance: NA

CDR3nt: TGCGCCAGTCTGGGGACAGGTCCAAGCACTGAAGCTTTCTTT
CDR3aa: CASLGTGPSTEAFF
j_gene: TRBJ1-1
v_gene: TRBV5-1
d_gene: TRBD1
abundance: NA

CDR3nt: TGTGCCAGCAGCCAATCCTCAGGGAAGGGGCAAGAGACCCAGTACTTC
CDR3aa: CASSQSSGKGQETQYF
j_gene: TRBJ2-5
v_gene: TRBV7-9
d_gene: NA
abundance: NA

CDR3nt: TGTGCCAGCAGCCTTGGGACAGCCAAAACTTATGGCTACACCTTC
CDR3aa: CASSLGTAKTYGYTF
j_gene: TRBJ1-2
v_gene: TRBV5-6
d_gene: TRBD1
abundance: NA

CDR3nt: TGTGCCAGCGTCCTTCAATCTTACTATAGCAATCAGCCCCAGCATTTT
CDR3aa: CASVLQSYYSNQPQHF
j_gene: TRBJ1-5
v_gene: TRBV14
d_gene: NA
abundance: NA

CDR3nt: TGTGCCACCAGCGGGCGACAGGGTCGTAATGAGCAGTTCTTC
CDR3aa: CATSGRQGRNEQFF
j_gene: TRBJ2-1
v_gene: TRBV15
d_gene: TRBD1
abundance: NA

CDR3nt: TGCAGCGTTGAAGATTTGGGTCAGGGCTTT
CDR3aa: CSVEDLGQGF
j_gene: TRBJ1-1
v_gene: TRBV29-1
d_gene: NA
abundance: once

CDR3nt: TGTGCCAGCAGTGAATTGGGCCAAATTGGCTCTGGGGCCAACGTCCTGACTTTC
CDR3aa: CASSELGQIGSGANVLTF
j_gene: TRBJ2-6
v_gene: TRBV6-1
d_gene: NA
abundance: NA

CDR3nt: TGTGCCATCAGTTCTTCAGGGAATGGTGAAAAACTGTTTTTT
CDR3aa: CAISSSGNGEKLFF
j_gene: TRBJ1-4
v_gene: TRBV10-3
d_gene: NA
abundance: NA

CDR3nt: TGTGCCAGCAGCCAACGCCCCTCCCCCCCGGGGGTCGTTGCAACTCCCTCCAATGAGCAGTTCTTC
CDR3aa: CASSQRPSPPGVVATPSNEQFF
j_gene: TRBJ2-1
v_gene: TRBV3-1/TRBV3-2
d_gene: NA
abundance: once

CDR3nt: TGTGCCAGCAGCTTAGTACGCGATCAGCCCCAGCATTTT
CDR3aa: CASSLVRDQPQHF
j_gene: TRBJ1-5
v_gene: TRBV7-2
d_gene: NA
abundance: NA

CDR3nt: TGCGCCAGCAGTCGATCGTCGACAGGGGATGCTTTCTTT
CDR3aa: CASSRSSTGDAFF
j_gene: TRBJ1-1
v_gene: TRBV4-1
d_gene: TRBD1
abundance: few

CDR3nt: TGCGCCAGCAGCACAGGACATCGGAGTGACACTGAAGCTTTCTTT
CDR3aa: CASSTGHRSDTEAFF
j_gene: TRBJ1-1
v_gene: TRBV5-1
d_gene: NA
abundance: once

CDR3nt: TGTGCCAGCAGCTTAGGGGACAGGGGGGCAGATACGCAGTATTTT
CDR3aa: CASSLGDRGADTQYF
j_gene: TRBJ2-3
v_gene: TRBV11-1
d_gene: TRBD1
abundance: NA

CDR3nt: TGTGCCATCAGTGAGTCGAGGACAGGACTCGGTAGCGAAAAACTGTTTTTT
CDR3aa: CAISESRTGLGSEKLFF
j_gene: TRBJ1-4
v_gene: TRBV10-3
d_gene: TRBD1
abundance: NA

CDR3nt: TGTGCCAGCAGCCAAGAAGCCAGGGACTATGGCTACACCTTC
CDR3aa: CASSQEARDYGYTF
j_gene: TRBJ1-2
v_gene: TRBV3-1/TRBV3-2
d_gene: NA
abundance: NA

CDR3nt: TGTGCCAGCACCAGAACACGGACAGGGGGTTATAGCAATCAGCCCCAGCATTTT
CDR3aa: CASTRTRTGGYSNQPQHF
j_gene: TRBJ1-5
v_gene: TRBV2
d_gene: TRBD1
abundance: NA

CDR3nt: TGTGCCAGCAGCTCGTCGGGACTAGCGGGAGGAATAAACACCGGGGAGCTGTTTTTT
CDR3aa: CASSSSGLAGGINTGELFF
j_gene: TRBJ2-2
v_gene: TRBV5-6
d_gene: TRBD2
abundance: NA

CDR3nt: TGCGCCAGCAGCTTGGAGCATGGGGGCGGCCCCTACAATGAGCAGTTCTTC
CDR3aa: CASSLEHGGGPYNEQFF
j_gene: TRBJ2-1
v_gene: TRBV5-1
d_gene: NA
abundance: NA

CDR3nt: TGTGCCAGCAGTTATAATTCCTTCTACGAGCAGTACTTC
CDR3aa: CASSYNSFYEQYF
j_gene: TRBJ2-7
v_gene: TRBV6-5
d_gene: NA
abundance: NA

CDR3nt: TGTGCCAGCAGGGCAGGTGATCAGCCCCAGCATTTT
CDR3aa: CASRAGDQPQHF
j_gene: TRBJ1-5
v_gene: TRBV2
d_gene: NA
abundance: many

CDR3nt: TGTGCCAGCAGCTTAGGTCAAGAGCAGTACTTC
CDR3aa: CASSLGQEQYF
j_gene: TRBJ2-7
v_gene: TRBV7-9
d_gene: NA
abundance: NA

CDR3nt: TGTGCCAGCAGCCATGGCAGGGTCGAAGGGACCCAGTACTTC
CDR3aa: CASSHGRVEGTQYF
j_gene: TRBJ2-5
v_gene: TRBV6-6
d_gene: NA
abundance: few

CDR3nt: TGTGCCAGCAGTGTAACGCCGGGACAGAACTATGGCTACACCTTC
CDR3aa: CASSVTPGQNYGYTF
j_gene: TRBJ1-2
v_gene: TRBV27
d_gene: TRBD1
abundance: NA

CDR3nt: TGTGCCAGCAGCCGGCTCGGTAGCGGGACGTCCGGGGAGCTGTTTTTT
CDR3aa: CASSRLGSGTSGELFF
j_gene: TRBJ2-2
v_gene: TRBV3-1/TRBV3-2
d_gene: TRBD2
abundance: few